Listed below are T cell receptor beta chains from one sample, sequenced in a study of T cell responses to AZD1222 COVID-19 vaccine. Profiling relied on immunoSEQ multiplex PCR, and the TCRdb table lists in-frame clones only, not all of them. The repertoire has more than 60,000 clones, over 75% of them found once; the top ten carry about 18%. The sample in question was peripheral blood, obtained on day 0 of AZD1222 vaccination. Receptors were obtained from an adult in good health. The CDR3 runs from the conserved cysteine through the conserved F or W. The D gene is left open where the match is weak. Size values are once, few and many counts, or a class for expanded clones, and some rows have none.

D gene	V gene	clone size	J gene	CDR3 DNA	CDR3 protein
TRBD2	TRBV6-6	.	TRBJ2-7	TGTGCCAGCACCGGGACTAGCGGGGCCTACGAGCAGTACTTC	CASTGTSGAYEQYF
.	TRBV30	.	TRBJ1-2	TGTGCCTGGAGTGGAGGTGGGTTCTTC	CAWSGGGFF
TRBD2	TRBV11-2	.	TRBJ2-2	TGTGCCAGCAGCTTAGCGGGGGGGAACACCGGGGAGCTGTTTTTT	CASSLAGGNTGELFF
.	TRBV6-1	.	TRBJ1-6	TGTGCCAGCAGTGAATGGGCAGGGAGTAATTCACCCCTCCACTTT	CASSEWAGSNSPLHF
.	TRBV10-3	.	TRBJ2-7	TGTGCCATCAGTGCCGGGACAAAATACGAGCAGTACTTC	CAISAGTKYEQYF
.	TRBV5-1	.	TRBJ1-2	TGCGCCAGCAGCTTGGGGCAGGGAGTCTATGGCTACACCTTC	CASSLGQGVYGYTF
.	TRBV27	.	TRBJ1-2	TGTGCCAGCAGTTTACATCCCAACTATGGCTACACCTTC	CASSLHPNYGYTF
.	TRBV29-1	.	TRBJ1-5	TGCAGCGTTGGAGTGGCAGGGGAAACCAATCAGCCCCAGCATTTT	CSVGVAGETNQPQHF
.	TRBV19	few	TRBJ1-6	TGTGCCAGTAGTGCCCACAGGGATTCACCCCTCCACTTT	CASSAHRDSPLHF
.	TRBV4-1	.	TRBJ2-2	TGCGCCAGCAGCCAAGAAGGGGGGCGAAGGGAGCTGTTTTTT	CASSQEGGRRELFF
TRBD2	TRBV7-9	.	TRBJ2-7	TGTGCCAGCAGCTTAGCGGGGAGGGCCTGTGTGCCTGAAACCTACGAGCAGTACTTC	CASSLAGRACVPETYEQYF
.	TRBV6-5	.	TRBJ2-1	TGTGCCAGCGGACAGTCTGGTAAATACAATGAGCAGTTCTTC	CASGQSGKYNEQFF
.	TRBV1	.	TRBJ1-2	TGCACCAGCAGCCAAGTCAGGGCGGGTGGCTACACCTTC	CTSSQVRAGGYTF
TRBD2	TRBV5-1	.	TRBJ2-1	TGCGCCAGCAGCGGGTTGGCGGGAGTAGCATCCTACAATGAGCAGTTCTTC	CASSGLAGVASYNEQFF
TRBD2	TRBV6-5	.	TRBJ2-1	TGTGCCACCAGTTGGGGGGGTCACAATGAGCAGTTCTTC	CATSWGGHNEQFF
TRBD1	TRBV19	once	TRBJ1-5	TGTGCCAGTAGTGAAACCGGACAGGCGTATAGCAATCAGCCCCAGCATTTT	CASSETGQAYSNQPQHF
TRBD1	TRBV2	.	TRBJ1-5	TGTGCCAGCAGTGAAGGGACAGGGGGCGGACAGCCCCAGCATTTT	CASSEGTGGGQPQHF
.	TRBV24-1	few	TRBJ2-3	TGTGCCACCAGTGATTTTGCGGAAAGCACAGATACGCAGTATTTT	CATSDFAESTDTQYF
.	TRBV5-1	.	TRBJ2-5	TGCGCCAGCAGACCCGACGTGGGAGAGACCCAGTACTTC	CASRPDVGETQYF
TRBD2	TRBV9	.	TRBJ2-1	TGTGCCAGCAGCGTAGGTTCTAGCGGAGGGTACAATGAGCAGTTCTTC	CASSVGSSGGYNEQFF
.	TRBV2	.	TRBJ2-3	TGTGCCAACTTACCTACTAGCACAGATACGCAGTATTTT	CANLPTSTDTQYF
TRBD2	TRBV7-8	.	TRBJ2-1	TGTGCCAGCAGCTCATCCAGGAGTAGCGGGTACTCCTACAATGAGCAGTTCTTC	CASSSSRSSGYSYNEQFF
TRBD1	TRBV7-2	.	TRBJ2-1	TGTGCCAGCAGATTAGGAGTTCGCGACAGGGGGTTCAATGAGCAGTTCTTC	CASRLGVRDRGFNEQFF
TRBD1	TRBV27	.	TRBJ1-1	TGTGCCAGCAGTTTAGGGACAGGCGGGGGCACTGAAGCTTTCTTT	CASSLGTGGGTEAFF
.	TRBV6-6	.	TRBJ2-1	TGTGCCAGCAGTTACTCTTCAGGGATCAATGAGCAGTTCTTC	CASSYSSGINEQFF
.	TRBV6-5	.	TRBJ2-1	TGTGCCAGCAAGATCGGTATAGCAGCGGTCAATGAGCAGTTCTTC	CASKIGIAAVNEQFF
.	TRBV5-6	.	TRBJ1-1	TGTGCCAGCAGCTTGGTGGGGGTATCTGAAGCTTTCTTT	CASSLVGVSEAFF
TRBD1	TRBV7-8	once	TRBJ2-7	TGTGCCAGCAGCTTAGCCAGGGGGCACTACGAGCAGTACTTC	CASSLARGHYEQYF
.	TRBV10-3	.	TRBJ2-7	TGTGCCATCGCCGGGACGGAAGACTACGAGCAGTACTTC	CAIAGTEDYEQYF
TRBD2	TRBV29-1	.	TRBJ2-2	TGCAGCGTTGAAACTAGCGGGAGGGCCCGTTCCGTCGGGGAGCTGTTTTTT	CSVETSGRARSVGELFF
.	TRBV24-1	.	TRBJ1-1	TGTGCCACCATAAACAGGTTGGGCACTGAAGCTTTCTTT	CATINRLGTEAFF
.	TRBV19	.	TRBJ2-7	TGTGCCAGTAGTATGATAGGGGACGGCTACTACGAGCAGTACTTC	CASSMIGDGYYEQYF
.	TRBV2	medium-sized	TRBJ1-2	TGTGCCAGCAACTCTGAGGGTCGGTACACCTTC	CASNSEGRYTF
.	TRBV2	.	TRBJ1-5	TGTGCCAGCAGTGCTCAACAGGGTAGCAATCAGCCCCAGCATTTT	CASSAQQGSNQPQHF
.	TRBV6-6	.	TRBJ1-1	TGTGCCAGCAACAGACCCCCCAATCGAGGGAACACTGAAGCTTTCTTT	CASNRPPNRGNTEAFF
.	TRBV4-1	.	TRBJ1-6	TGCGCCAGCAGCCTCAGAGCGGCGCAGAAAAACCTTCCGAATTATAATTCACCCCTCCACTTT	CASSLRAAQKNLPNYNSPLHF
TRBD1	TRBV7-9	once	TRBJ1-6	TGTGCCAGCAGCCAGACGACAGGGGATTCACCCCTCCACTTT	CASSQTTGDSPLHF
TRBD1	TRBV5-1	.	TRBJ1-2	TGCGCCAGCAGCTACGGACAGGGGCACTATGGCTACACCTTC	CASSYGQGHYGYTF
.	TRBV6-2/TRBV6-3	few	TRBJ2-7	TGTGCCAGCAGTACCCTAGGGACCTACCTTTACGAGCAGTACTTC	CASSTLGTYLYEQYF
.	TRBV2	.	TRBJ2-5	TGTGCCAGCGAGATGGCAGGTGGGGGGCCGGAGACCCAGTACTTC	CASEMAGGGPETQYF
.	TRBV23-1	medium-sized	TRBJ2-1	TGCGCCAGCAGTCTTTTGAGGGGGAGTAGTGCCCATTCTCTGGGCAATGAGCAGTTCTTC	CASSLLRGSSAHSLGNEQFF
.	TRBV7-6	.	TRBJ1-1	TGTGCCAGCAGCTTTGAGCGGGACGGGGCTTGGGGGGCTTTCTTT	CASSFERDGAWGAFF
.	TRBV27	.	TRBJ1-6	TGTGCCAGCAGTTTACTGCGTGGCAGGGGAAGATCACCCCTCCACTTT	CASSLLRGRGRSPLHF
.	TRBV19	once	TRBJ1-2	TGTGCCAGTAGTATAAACGGGGCGATCGGCTATGGCTACACCTTC	CASSINGAIGYGYTF
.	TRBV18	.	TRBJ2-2	TGTGCCAGCTCTCGGACGGAGGTTCTGTCCGGGGAGCTGTTTTTT	CASSRTEVLSGELFF
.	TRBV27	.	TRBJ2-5	TGTGCCAGCAGCTCAGGACAGTATCAAGAGACCCAGTACTTC	CASSSGQYQETQYF
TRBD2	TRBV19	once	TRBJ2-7	TGTGCCAGTAGTATAGATAGCGGGAGCTCCTACGAGCAGTACTTC	CASSIDSGSSYEQYF
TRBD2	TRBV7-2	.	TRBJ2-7	TGTGCCAGCAGCTTAAGGACTAGCGTCGGTCTCTACGAGCAGTACTTC	CASSLRTSVGLYEQYF